This TCR beta chain was sequenced during a study of cytomegalovirus exposure and HLA in healthy donors (dated by TCRdb to about 2017). For context, the study as a whole: According to a later analysis, the 120 or so validation repertoires were produced on the same platform as the 700 or so repertoires of the first cohort. High-throughput TCR immunosequencing, statistical association of individual TCRs with disease status, and machine learning were combined to predict cytomegalovirus infection status. The aim of the study was to test whether cataloging public T cell receptors could identify signatures of past pathogen exposure. In addition to the first cohort of several hundred subjects, a separate validation cohort of approximately 130 different subjects was used.

Trimming accounts for 2 bases at V and 0 bases at J, while the number of junction bases matched to no gene is 1. Measured from the cysteine to the phenylalanine, the CDR3 is 15 residues long. The DNA shown is the 45-base CDR3, in frame from base 1. Per the germline V gene, SGDLS is the CDR1 and YYNGEE is the CDR2. The donors belonged to the validation cohort of over a hundred subjects, which was separate from the approximately 700-subject first cohort. With respect to this clone: This receptor's antigen is unknown. Base qualities were left out, and no much larger clone turns up one base away. The same CDR3 is also encoded by other DNA sequences in this sample.

On the study overall, not on this receptor specifically: In vitro tests confirmed that a few of the cytomegalovirus-associated TCR beta chains recognize cytomegalovirus antigens. In a later analysis, TCRs clustered in the first cohort were found to also tend to co-occur in the roughly 120 validation repertoires, with 94% of cluster scores above 0. The study listed 150 to 200 TCR beta chains as associated with cytomegalovirus. According to the authors, the approach could potentially be generalized to other disease states and immunological phenotypes. Across donors, most TCR sequences were observed very rarely, whereas some public TCRs were present in many individuals. In both the original and validation cohorts, the classifier was reported to diagnose cytomegalovirus status with high specificity and sensitivity. All 110 or so repertoires were used to score co-occurrence in the validation cohort in a later analysis, because that analysis had no HLA typing for the cohort.

Libraries were made using the immunoSEQ multiplex PCR assay. As for how the authors treated the data: A statistical classification framework was built to diagnose cytomegalovirus status from the catalog of TCR beta chain sequences. Imported from immuneACCESS, the table was reduced by TCRdb to in-frame sequences with V and J called. These copies leave out some clones; in studies compared against another copy, an unresolved V gene accounts for under half, and the cause of the remainder is not known. Clone size and V and J calls were adopted from that table, with D and trimming inferred from the DNA. Within this sample are 150,000 to 180,000 clones, with around 88% of them counted one time only. The top ten clones comprise 20% to 25% of the sample.

Material for sequencing was PBMCs. The chain is encoded by TRBV9 joined to TRBJ2-1; 8 bases in between match TRBD1. This clonotype was obtained from a young man in good health and CMV-seropositive. The bases read TGTGCCAGCAGCGTTACAGGGGGCTCCTACAATGAGCAGTTCTTC. This translates into CASSVTGGSYNEQFF.